This TCR beta chain originates from a study of T cell responses to AZD1222 COVID-19 vaccine. Notes on the study in general: Mostly white British, mostly female donors; authors suggested clonal diversity may be underestimated.

There are 12 residues in the CDR3. CDR1 and CDR2 (germline): SNHLY, FYNNEI. V was trimmed by 7 bases and J by 0 bases, leaving 4 bases between them. Both about-4-week and about-12-week second-dose recipients were combined. To note about this clone: Its target is not known.

Generated by immunoSEQ multiplex PCR, the TCRdb table keeps only in-frame clones and is missing some. The repertoire holds about 160,000 clones, around 90% seen once, with about 3.3% in the top ten. Sequenced here: peripheral blood, sampled 28 days after the second AZD1222 dose. The genes are TRBV2 and TRBJ1-3; D is unresolved. The receptor comes from an adult who received the AZD1222 COVID-19 vaccine. The CDR3 loop reads CASKFSGNTIYF. CDR3 DNA: TGTGCCAGCAAGTTCTCTGGAAACACCATATATTTT.